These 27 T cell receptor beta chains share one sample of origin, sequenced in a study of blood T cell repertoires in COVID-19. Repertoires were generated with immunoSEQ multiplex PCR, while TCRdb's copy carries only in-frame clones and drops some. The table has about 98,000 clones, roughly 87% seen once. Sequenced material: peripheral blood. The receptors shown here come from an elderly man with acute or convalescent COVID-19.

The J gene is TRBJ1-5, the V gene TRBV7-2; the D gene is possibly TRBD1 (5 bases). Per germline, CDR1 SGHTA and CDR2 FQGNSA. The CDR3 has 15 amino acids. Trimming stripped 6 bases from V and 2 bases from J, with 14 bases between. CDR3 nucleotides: TGTGCCAGCAGTTCGGTCGGGGGAGGCAATCAGCCCCAGCATTTT. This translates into CASSSVGGGNQPQHF.

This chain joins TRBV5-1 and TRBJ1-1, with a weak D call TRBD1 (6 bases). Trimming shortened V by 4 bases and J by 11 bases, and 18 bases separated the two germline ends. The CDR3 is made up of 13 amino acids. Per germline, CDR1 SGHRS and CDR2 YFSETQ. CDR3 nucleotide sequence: TGCGCCAGCAGCCCCGGACAGTCCCTGGGCGCTTTCTTT. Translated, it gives CASSPGQSLGAFF.

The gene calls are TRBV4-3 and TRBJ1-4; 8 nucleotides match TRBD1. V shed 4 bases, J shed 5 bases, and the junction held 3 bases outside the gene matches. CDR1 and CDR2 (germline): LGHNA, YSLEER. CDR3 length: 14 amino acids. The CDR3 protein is CASSPGTGNEKLFF. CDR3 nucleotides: TGCGCCAGCAGCCCAGGGACAGGAAATGAAAAACTGTTTTTT.

CDR3 amino acids: CASSPRSGTGKSFF. The CDR3 DNA is TGTGCCAGCAGCCCACGATCAGGGACAGGAAAGTCTTTCTTT. This chain uses TRBV14 with TRBJ1-1; 8 bases match TRBD1. The trim removed 4 bases at V and 12 bases at J, leaving 13 bases unmatched. This CDR3 region has 14 residues. CDR1 and CDR2 from the germline V gene are SGHDN and FVKESK. The whole variable domain, remainder taken from reference TRBV14 and TRBJ1-1, is EAGVTQFPSHSVIEKGQTVTLRCDPISGHDNLYWYRRVMGKEIKFLLHFVKESKQDESGMPNNRFLAERTGGTYSTLKVQPAELEDSGVYFCASSPRSGTGKSFFGQGTRLTVV.

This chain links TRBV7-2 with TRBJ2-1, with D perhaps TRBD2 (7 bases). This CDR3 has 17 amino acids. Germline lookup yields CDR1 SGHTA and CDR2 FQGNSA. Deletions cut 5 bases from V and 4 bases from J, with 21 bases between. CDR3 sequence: CASSPGTKRDTYNEQFF. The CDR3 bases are TGTGCCAGCAGCCCCGGTACTAAGCGGGACACATACAATGAGCAGTTCTTC.

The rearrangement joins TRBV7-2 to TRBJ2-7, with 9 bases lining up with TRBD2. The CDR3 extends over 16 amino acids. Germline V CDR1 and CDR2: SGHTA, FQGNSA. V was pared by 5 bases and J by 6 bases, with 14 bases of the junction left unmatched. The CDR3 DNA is TGTGCCAGCAGCCGGGGGGCTAGCGGGGTCCCCTTCGAGCAGTACTTC. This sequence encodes CASSRGASGVPFEQYF.

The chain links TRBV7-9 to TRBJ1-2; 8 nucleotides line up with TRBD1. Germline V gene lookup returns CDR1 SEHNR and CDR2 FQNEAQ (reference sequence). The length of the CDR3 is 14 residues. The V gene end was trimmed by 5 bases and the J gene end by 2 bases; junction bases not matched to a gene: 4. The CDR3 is CASSPGQGNYGYTF. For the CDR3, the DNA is TGTGCCAGCAGCCCCGGACAGGGAAACTATGGCTACACCTTC.

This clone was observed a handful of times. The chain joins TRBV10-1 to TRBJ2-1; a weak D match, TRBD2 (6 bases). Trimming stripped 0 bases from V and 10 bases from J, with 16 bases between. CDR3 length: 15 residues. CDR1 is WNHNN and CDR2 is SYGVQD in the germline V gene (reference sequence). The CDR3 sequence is CASSESTSPLGEQFF. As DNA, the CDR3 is TGCGCCAGCAGTGAGTCGACTAGTCCCCTCGGGGAGCAGTTCTTC.

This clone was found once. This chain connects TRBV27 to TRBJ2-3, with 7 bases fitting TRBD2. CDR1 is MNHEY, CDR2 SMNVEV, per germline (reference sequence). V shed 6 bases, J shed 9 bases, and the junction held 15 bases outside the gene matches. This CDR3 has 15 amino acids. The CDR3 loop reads CASSWTRSRSGTQYF. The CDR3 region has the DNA TGTGCCAGCAGCTGGACTAGGAGTCGATCAGGAACGCAGTATTTT.

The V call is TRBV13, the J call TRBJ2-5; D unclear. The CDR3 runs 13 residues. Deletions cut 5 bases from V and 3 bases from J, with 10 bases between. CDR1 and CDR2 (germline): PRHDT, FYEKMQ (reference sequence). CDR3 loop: CASSPTLKETQYF. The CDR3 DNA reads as TGTGCCAGCAGCCCTACCCTGAAAGAGACCCAGTACTTC.

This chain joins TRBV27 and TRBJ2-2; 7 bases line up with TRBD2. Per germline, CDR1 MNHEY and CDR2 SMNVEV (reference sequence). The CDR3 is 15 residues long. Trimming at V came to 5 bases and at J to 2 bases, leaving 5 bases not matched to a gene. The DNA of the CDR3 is TGTGCCAGCAGTAAGGCGGGGGTCAACACCGGGGAGCTGTTTTTT. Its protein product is CASSKAGVNTGELFF.

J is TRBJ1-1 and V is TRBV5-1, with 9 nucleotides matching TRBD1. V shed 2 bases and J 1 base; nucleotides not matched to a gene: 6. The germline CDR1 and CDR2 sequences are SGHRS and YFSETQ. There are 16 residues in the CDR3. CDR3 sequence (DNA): TGCGCCAGCAGCTTTAGAACAGGGGGCACGAACACTGAAGCTTTCTTT. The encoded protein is CASSFRTGGTNTEAFF.

The CDR3 here is CASSVSGGEYNEQFF. In nucleotides, the CDR3 is TGCGCCAGCAGTGTTAGCGGGGGAGAGTACAATGAGCAGTTCTTC. V is TRBV10-2 and J is TRBJ2-1; TRBD2 aligns across 9 bases. The germline V gene encodes CDR1 WSHSY and CDR2 SAAADI. Trimming took 4 bases from V and 4 from J; bases not matched to a gene: 5. The CDR3 totals 15 residues.

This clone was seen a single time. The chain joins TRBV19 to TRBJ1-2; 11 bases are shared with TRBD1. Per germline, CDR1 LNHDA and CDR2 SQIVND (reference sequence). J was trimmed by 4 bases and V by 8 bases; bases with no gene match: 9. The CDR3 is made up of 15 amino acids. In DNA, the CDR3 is TGTGCCAGTGAAGACGGACAGGGGGCCATCTATGGCTACACCTTC. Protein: CASEDGQGAIYGYTF.

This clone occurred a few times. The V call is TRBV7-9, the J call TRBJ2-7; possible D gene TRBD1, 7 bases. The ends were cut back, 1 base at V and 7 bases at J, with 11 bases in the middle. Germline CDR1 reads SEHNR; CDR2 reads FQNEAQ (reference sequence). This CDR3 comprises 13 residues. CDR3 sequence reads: CASSLGAGGEQYF. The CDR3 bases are TGTGCCAGCAGCTTAGGCGCAGGGGGGGAGCAGTACTTC.

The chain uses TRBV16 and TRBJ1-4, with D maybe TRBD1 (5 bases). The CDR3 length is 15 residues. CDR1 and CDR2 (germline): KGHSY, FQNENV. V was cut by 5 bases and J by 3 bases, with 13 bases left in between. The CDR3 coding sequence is TGTGCCAGCAGCGGACACAAGGCTTCTAATGAAAAACTGTTTTTT. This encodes CASSGHKASNEKLFF.

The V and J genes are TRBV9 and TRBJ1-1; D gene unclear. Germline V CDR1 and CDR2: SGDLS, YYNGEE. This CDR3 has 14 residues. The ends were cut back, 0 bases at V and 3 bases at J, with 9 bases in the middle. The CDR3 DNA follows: TGTGCCAGCAGCGTAGCATACTCGCACACTGAAGCTTTCTTT. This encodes CASSVAYSHTEAFF.

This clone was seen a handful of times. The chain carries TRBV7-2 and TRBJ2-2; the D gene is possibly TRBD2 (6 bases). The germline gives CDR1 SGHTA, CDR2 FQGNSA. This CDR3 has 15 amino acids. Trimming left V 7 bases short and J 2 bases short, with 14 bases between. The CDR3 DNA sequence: TGTGCCAGCACCCGGGGGACTCCAAACACCGGGGAGCTGTTTTTT. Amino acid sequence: CASTRGTPNTGELFF.

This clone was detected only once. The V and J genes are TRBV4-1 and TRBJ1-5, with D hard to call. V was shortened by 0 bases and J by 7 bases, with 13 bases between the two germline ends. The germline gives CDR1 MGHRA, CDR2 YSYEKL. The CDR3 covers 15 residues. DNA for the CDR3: TGCGCCAGCAGCCAAGAACAGAGGGAACGCCAGCCCCAGCATTTT. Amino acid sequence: CASSQEQRERQPQHF.

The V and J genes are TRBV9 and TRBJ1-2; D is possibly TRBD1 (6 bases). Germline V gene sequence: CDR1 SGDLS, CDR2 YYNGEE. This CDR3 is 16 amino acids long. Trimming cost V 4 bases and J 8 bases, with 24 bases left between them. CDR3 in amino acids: CASSPRPGGGLYGYTF. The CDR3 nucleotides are TGTGCCAGCAGCCCTCGACCGGGAGGGGGATTATACGGCTACACCTTC.

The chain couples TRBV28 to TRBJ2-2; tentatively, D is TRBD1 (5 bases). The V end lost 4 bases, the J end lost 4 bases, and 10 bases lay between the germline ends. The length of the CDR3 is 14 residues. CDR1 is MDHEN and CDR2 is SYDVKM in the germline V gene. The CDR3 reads CASSSWGGTGELFF. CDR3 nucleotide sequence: TGTGCCAGCAGTTCGTGGGGCGGCACCGGGGAGCTGTTTTTT. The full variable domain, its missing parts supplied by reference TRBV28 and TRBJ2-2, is DVKVTQSSRYLVKRTGEKVFLECVQDMDHENMFWYRQDPGLGLRLIYFSYDVKMKEKGDIPEGYSVSREKKERFSLILESASTNQTSMYLCASSSWGGTGELFFGEGSRLTVL.

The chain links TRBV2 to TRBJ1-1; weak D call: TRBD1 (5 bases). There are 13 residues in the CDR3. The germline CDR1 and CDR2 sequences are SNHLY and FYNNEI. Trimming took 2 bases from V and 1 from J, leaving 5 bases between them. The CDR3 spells CASSERGNTEAFF. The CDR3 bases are TGTGCCAGCAGTGAAAGGGGGAACACTGAAGCTTTCTTT. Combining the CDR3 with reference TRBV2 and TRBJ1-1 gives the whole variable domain EPEVTQTPSHQVTQMGQEVILRCVPISNHLYFYWYRQILGQKVEFLVSFYNNEISEKSEIFDDQFSVERPDGSNFTLKIRSTKLEDSAMYFCASSERGNTEAFFGQGTRLTVV.

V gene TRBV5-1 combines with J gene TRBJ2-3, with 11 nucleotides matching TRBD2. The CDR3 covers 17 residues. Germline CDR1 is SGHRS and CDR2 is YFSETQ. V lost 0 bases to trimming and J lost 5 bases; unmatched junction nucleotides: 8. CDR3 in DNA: TGCGCCAGCAGCTTGGCATTACTAGCGGGAGACGGAGATACGCAGTATTTT. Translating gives CASSLALLAGDGDTQYF.

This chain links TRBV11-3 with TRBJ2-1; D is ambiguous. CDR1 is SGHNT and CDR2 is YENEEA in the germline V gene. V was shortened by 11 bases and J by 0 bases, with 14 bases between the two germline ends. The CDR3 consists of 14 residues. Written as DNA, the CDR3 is TGTGCCTCGATCATATTGAGCTCCTACAATGAGCAGTTCTTC. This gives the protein CASIILSSYNEQFF. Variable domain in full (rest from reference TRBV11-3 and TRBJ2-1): EAGVVQSPRYKIIEKKQPVAFWCNPISGHNTLYWYLQNLGQGPELLIRYENEEAVDDSQLPKDRFSAERLKGVDSTLKIQPAELGDSAVYLCASIILSSYNEQFFGPGTRLTVL.

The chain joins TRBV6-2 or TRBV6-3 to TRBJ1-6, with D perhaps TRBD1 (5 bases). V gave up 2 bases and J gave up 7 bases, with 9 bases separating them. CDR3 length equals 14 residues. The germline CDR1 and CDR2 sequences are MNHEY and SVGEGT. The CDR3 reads CASSYDGGNSPLHF. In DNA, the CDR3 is TGTGCCAGCAGTTACGACGGGGGGAATTCACCCCTCCACTTT.

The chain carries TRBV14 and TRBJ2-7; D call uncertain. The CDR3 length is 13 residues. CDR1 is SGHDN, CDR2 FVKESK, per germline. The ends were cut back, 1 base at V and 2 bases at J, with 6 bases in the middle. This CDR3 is CASSQVRAYEQYF. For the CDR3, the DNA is TGTGCCAGCAGCCAAGTCCGGGCCTACGAGCAGTACTTC.

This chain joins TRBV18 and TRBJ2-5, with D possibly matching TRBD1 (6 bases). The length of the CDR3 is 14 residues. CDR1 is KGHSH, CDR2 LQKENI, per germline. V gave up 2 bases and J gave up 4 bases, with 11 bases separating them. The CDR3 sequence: CASSPTGRGETQYF. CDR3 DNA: TGTGCCAGCTCACCAACGGGCAGGGGAGAGACCCAGTACTTC.